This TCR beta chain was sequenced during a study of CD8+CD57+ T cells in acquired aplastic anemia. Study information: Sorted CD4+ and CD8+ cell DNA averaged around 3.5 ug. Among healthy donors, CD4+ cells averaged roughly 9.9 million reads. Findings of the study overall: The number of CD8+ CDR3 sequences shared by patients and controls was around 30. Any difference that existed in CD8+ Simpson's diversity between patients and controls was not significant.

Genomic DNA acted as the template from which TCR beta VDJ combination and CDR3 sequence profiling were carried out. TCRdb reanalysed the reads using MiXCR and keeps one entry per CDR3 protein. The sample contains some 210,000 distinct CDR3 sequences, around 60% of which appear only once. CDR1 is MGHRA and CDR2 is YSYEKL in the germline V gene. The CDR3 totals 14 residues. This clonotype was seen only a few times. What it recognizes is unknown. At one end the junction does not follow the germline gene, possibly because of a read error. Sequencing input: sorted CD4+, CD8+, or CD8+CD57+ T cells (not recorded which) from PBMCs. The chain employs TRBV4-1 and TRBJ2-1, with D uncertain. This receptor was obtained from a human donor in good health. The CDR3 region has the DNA TGCGCCAGCATCCAAGATTTCGGGTTAATAGAGCAGTTCTTC. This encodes CASIQDFGLIEQFF.